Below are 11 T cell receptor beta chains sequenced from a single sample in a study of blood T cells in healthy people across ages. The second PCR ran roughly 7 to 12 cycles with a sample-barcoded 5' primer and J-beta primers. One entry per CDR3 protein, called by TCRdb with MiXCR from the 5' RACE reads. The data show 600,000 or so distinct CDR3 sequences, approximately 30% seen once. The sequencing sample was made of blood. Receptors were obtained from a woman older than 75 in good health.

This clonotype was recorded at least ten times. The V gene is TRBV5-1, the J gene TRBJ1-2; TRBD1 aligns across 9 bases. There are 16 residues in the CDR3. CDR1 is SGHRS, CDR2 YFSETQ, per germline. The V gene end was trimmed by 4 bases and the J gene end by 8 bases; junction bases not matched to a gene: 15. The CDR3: CASSPRRGQGTQGYTF. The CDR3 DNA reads TGCGCCAGCAGCCCACGCCGGGGACAGGGAACGCAGGGCTACACCTTC.

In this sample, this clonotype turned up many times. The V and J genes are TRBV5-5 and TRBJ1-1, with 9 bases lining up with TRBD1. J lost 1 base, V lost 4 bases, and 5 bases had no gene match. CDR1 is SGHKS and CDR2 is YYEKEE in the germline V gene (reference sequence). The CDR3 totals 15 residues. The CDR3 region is CASSPSGQGNTEAFF. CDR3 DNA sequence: TGTGCCAGCAGCCCCTCGGGACAGGGGAACACTGAAGCTTTCTTT. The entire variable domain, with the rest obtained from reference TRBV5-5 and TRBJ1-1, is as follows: DAGVTQSPTHLIKTRGQQVTLRCSPISGHKSVSWYQQVLGQGPQFIFQYYEKEERGRGNFPDRFSARQFPNYSSELNVNALLLGDSALYLCASSPSGQGNTEAFFGQGTRLTVV.

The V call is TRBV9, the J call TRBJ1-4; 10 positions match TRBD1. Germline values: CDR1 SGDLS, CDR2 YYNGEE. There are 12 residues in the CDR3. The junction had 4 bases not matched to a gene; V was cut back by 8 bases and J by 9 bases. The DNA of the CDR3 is TGTGCCAGTGGACAGGGGGGCCAAAAACTGTTTTTT. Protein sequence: CASGQGGQKLFF. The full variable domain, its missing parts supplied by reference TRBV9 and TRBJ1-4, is DSGVTQTPKHLITATGQRVTLRCSPRSGDLSVYWYQQSLDQGLQFLIQYYNGEERAKGNILERFSAQQFPDLHSELNLSSLELGDSALYFCASGQGGQKLFFGSGTQLSVL.

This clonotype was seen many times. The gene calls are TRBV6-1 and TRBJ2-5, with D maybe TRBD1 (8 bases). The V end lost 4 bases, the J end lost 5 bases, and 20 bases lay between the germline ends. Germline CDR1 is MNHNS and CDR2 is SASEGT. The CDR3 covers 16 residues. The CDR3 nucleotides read TGTGCCAGCAGTGGGAAGAGGGGGGGACAGGTGGAGACCCAGTACTTC. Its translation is CASSGKRGGQVETQYF.

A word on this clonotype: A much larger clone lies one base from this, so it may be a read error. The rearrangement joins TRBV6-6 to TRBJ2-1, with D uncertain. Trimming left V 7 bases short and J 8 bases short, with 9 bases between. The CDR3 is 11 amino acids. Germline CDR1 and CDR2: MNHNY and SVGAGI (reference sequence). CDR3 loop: CASTQGDEQFF. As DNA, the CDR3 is TGTGCCAGCACCCAAGGCGATGAGCAGTTCTTC.

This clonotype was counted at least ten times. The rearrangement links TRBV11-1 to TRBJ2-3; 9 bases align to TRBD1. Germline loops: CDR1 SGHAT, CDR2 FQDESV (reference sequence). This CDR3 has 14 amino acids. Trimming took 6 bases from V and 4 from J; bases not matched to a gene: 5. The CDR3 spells CASRPGQGPDTQYF. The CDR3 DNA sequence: TGTGCCAGCAGACCGGGACAGGGACCAGATACGCAGTATTTT.

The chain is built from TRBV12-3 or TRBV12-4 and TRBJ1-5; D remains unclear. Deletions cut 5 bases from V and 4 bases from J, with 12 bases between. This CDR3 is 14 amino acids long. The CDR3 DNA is TGTGCCAGCAGTACGCGACGGATTAATCAGCCCCAGCATTTT. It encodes CASSTRRINQPQHF.

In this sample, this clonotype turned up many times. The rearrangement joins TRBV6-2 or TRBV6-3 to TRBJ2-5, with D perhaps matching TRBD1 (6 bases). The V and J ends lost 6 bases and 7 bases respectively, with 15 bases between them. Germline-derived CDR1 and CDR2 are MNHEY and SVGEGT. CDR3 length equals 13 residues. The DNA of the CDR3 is TGTGCCAGCAGCGAGGGGGTCTCTGGGACCCAGTACTTC. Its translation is CASSEGVSGTQYF.

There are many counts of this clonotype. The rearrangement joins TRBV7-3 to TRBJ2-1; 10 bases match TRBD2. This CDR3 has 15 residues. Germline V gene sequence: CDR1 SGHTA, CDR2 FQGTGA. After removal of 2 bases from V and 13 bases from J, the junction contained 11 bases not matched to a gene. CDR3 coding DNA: TGTGCCAGCAGCTTACCGGGACTAGCGCGTGGTTTCCAGTTCTTC. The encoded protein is CASSLPGLARGFQFF.

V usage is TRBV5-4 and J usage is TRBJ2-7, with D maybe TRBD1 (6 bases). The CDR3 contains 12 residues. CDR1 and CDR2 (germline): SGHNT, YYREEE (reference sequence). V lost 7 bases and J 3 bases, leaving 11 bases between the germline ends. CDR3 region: CASAKDSYEQYF. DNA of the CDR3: TGTGCCAGCGCCAAGGACAGCTACGAGCAGTACTTC.

CDR3 protein: CATLIQGSANEKLFF. In DNA form, the CDR3 reads TGTGCCACCCTCATTCAGGGCTCGGCTAATGAAAAACTGTTTTTT. J is TRBJ1-4 and V is TRBV28, with a tentative D call TRBD1 (5 bases). Germline assignment: CDR1 MDHEN and CDR2 SYDVKM. Between the trimmed V and J ends, which lost 10 bases and 3 bases, there was a span of 18 bases. The CDR3 sequence is 15 residues long.